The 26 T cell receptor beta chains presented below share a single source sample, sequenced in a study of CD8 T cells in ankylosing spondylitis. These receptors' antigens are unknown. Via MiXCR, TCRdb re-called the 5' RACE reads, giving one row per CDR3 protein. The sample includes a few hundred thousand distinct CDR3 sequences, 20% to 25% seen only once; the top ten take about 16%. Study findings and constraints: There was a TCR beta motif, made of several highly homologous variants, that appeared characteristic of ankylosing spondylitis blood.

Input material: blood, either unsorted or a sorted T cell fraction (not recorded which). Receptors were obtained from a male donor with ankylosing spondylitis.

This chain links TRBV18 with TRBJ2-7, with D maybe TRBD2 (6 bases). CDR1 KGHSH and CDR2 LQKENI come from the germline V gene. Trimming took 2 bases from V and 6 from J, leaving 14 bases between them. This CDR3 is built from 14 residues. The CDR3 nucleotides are TGTGCCAGCTCACCAACTGCGCGGGGCTCCGAGCAGTACTTC. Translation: CASSPTARGSEQYF.

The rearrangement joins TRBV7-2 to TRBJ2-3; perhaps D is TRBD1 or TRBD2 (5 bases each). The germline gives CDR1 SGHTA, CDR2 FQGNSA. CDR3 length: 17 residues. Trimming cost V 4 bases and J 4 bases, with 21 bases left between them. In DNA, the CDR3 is TGTGCCAGCAGCTCCGCAGGCGGATGGTGGGACCCAGATACGCAGTATTTT. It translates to CASSSAGGWWDPDTQYF.

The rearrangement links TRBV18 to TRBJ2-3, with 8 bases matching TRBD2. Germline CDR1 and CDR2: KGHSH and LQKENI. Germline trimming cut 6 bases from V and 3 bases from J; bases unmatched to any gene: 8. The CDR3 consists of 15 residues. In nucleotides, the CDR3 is TGTGCCAGCTCGCCAAGAGCGGGAGCAACAGATACGCAGTATTTT. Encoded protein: CASSPRAGATDTQYF.

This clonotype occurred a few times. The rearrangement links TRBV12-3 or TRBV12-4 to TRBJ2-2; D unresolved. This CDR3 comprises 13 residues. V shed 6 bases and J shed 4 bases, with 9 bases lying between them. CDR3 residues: CASRKDVTGELFF. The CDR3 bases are TGTGCCAGCAGGAAGGATGTCACCGGGGAGCTGTTTTTT.

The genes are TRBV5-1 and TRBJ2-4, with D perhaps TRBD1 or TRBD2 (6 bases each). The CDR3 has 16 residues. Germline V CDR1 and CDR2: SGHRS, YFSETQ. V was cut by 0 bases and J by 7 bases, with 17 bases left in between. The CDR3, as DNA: TGCGCCAGCAGCTTGGGGGGGCTCGGGAGTGGGAACATTCAGTACTTC. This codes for CASSLGGLGSGNIQYF.

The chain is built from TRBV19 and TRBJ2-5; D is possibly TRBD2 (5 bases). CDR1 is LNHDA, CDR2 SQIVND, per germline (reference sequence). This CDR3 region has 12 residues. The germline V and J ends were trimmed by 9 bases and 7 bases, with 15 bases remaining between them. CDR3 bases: TGTGCCAGCTCGGGCCCCCGGGGGACCCAGTACTTC. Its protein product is CASSGPRGTQYF.

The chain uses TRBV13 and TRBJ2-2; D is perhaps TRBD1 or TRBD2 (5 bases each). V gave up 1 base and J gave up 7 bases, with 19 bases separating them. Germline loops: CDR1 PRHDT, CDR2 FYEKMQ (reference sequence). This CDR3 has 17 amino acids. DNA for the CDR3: TGTGCCAGCAGCTTAGCTGCAGGGAGTGGGGTCATCGGGGAGCTGTTTTTT. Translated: CASSLAAGSGVIGELFF.

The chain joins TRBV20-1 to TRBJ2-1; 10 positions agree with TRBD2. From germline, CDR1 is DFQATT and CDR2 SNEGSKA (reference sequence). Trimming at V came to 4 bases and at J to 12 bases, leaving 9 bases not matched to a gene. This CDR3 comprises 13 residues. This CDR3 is CSAMTSGSVVQFF. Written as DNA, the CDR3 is TGCAGTGCTATGACTAGCGGGTCGGTGGTGCAGTTCTTC.

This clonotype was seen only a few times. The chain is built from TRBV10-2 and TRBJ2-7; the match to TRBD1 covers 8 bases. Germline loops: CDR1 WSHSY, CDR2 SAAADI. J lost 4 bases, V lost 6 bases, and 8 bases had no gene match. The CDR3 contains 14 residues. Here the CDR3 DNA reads TGCGCCAGCAGGGCAGGACAGGGCTCATACGAGCAGTACTTC. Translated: CASRAGQGSYEQYF.

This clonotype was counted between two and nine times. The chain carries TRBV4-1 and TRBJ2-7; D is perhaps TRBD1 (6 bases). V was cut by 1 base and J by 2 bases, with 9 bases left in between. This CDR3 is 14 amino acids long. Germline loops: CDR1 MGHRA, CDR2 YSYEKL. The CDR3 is CASSQAGQTYEQYF. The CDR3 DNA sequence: TGCGCCAGCAGCCAAGCCGGACAGACCTACGAGCAGTACTTC.

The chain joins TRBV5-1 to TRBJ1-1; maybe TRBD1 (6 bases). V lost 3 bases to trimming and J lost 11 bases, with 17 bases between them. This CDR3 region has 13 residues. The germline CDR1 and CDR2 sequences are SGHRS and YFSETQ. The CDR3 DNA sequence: TGCGCCAGCAGCTATTCGTCCACAGGGAACGCTTTCTTT. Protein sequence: CASSYSSTGNAFF. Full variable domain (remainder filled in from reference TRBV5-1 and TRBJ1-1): KAGVTQTPRYLIKTRGQQVTLSCSPISGHRSVSWYQQTPGQGLQFLFEYFSETQRNKGNFPGRFSGRQFSNSRSEMNVSTLELGDSALYLCASSYSSTGNAFFGQGTRLTVV.

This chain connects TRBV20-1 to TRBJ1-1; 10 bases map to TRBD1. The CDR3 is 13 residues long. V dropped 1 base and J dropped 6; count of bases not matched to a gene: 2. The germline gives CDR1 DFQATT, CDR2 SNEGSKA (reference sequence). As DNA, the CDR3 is TGCAGTGCTAGAGGGGACAGGGGTGCTGAAGCTTTCTTT. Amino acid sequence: CSARGDRGAEAFF.

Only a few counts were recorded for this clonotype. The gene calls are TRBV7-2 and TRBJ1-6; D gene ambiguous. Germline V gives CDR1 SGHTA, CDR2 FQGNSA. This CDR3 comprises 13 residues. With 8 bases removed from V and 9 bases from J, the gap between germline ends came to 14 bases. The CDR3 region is CASRETGGSPLHF. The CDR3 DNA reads TGTGCCAGCCGGGAGACCGGTGGTTCACCCCTCCACTTT.

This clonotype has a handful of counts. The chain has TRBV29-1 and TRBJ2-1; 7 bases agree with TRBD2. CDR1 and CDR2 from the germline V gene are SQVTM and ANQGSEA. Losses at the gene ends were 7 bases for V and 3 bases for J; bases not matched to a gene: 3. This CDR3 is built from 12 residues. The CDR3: CSGLADYNEQFF. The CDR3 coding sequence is TGCAGCGGGCTAGCGGACTACAATGAGCAGTTCTTC.

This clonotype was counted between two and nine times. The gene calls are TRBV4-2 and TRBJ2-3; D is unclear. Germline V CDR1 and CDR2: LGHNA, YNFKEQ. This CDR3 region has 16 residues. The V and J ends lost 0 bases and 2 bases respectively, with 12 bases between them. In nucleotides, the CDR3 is TGTGCCAGCAGCCAAGATTGGCGTACGGTCACAGATACGCAGTATTTT. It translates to CASSQDWRTVTDTQYF.

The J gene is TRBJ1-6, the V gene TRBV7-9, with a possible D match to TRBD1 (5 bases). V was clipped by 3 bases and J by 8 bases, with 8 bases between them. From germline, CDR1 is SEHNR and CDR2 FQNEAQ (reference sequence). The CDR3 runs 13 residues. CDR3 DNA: TGTGCCAGCAGCTTTATGGGGGATTCACCCCTCCACTTT. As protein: CASSFMGDSPLHF.

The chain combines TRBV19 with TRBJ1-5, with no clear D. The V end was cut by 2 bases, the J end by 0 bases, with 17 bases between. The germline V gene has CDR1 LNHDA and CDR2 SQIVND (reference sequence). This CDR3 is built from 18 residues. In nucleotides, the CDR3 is TGTGCCAGTAGTATAATAAGGAATACACTCTATAGCAATCAGCCCCAGCATTTT. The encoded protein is CASSIIRNTLYSNQPQHF.

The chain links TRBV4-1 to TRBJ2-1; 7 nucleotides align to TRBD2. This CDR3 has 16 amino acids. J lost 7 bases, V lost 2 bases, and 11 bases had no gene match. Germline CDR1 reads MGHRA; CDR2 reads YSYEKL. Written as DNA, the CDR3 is TGCGCCAGCAGCCAAACGGCGGGAGCTGGGGCAAATGAGCAGTTCTTC. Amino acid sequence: CASSQTAGAGANEQFF.

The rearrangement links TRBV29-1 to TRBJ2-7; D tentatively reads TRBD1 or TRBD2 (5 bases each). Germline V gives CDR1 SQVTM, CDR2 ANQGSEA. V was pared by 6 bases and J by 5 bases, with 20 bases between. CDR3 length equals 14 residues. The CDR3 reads CSVSSRGVSDEQYF. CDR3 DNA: TGCAGCGTCTCCTCTCGAGGGGTCAGCGACGAGCAGTACTTC.

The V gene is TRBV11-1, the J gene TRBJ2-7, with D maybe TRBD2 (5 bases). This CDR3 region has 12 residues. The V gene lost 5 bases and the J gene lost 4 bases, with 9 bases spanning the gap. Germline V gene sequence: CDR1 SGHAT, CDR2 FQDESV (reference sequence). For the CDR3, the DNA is TGTGCCAGCAGCGTTGGACTGTACGAGCAGTACTTC. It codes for CASSVGLYEQYF.

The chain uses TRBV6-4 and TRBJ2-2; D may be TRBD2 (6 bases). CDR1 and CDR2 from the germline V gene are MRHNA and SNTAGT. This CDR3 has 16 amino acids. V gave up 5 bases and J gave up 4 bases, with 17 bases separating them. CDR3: CASSKEGLGSTGELFF. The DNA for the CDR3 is TGTGCCAGCAGTAAAGAGGGGCTCGGGAGCACCGGGGAGCTGTTTTTT.

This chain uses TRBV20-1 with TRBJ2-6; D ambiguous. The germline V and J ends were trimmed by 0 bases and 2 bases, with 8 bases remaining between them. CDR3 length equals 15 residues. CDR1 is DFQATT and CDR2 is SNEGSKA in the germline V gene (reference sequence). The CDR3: CSARDGGPGANVLTF. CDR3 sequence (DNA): TGCAGTGCTAGAGATGGCGGTCCTGGGGCCAACGTCCTGACTTTC.

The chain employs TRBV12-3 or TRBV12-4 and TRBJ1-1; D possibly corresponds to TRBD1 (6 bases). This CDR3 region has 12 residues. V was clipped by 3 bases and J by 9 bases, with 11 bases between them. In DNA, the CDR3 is TGTGCCAGCAGTTTGGGGCAGGGGAAAGCTTTCTTT. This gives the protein CASSLGQGKAFF.

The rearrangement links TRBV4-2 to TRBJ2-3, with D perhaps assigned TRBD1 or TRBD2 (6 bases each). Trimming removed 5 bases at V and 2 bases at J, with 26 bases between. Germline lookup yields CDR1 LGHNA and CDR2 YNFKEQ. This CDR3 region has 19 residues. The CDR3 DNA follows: TGTGCCAGCAGCTCAAGGGGGGCCGCAGGTAGCGGCCCCACAGATACGCAGTATTTT. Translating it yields CASSSRGAAGSGPTDTQYF.

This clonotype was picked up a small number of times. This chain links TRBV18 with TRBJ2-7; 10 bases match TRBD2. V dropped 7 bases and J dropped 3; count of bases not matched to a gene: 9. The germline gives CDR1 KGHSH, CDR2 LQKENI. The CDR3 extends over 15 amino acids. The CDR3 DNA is TGTGCCAGCTGCGCCGGACTAGCGGACTTCTACGAGCAGTACTTC. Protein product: CASCAGLADFYEQYF.

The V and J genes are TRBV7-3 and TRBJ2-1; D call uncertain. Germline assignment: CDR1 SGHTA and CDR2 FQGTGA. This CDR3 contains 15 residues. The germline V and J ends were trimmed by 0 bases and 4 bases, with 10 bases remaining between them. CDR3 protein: CASSLTGYPYNEQFF. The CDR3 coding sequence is TGTGCCAGCAGCTTAACAGGGTACCCTTACAATGAGCAGTTCTTC.